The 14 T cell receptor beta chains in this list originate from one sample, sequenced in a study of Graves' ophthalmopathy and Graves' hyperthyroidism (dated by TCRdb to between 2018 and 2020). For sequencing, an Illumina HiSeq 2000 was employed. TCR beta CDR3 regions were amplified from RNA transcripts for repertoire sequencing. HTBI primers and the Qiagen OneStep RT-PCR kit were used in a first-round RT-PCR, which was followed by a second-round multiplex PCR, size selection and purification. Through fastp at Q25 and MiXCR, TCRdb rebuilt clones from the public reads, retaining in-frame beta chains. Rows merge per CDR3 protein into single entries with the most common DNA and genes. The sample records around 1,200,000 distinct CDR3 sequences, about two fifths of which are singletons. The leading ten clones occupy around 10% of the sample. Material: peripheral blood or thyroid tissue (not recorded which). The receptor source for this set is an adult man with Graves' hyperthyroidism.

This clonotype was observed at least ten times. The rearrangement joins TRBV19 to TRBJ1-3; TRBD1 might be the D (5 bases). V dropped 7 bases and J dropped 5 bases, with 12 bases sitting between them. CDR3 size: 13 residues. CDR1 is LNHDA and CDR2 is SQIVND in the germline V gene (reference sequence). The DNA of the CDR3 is TGTGCCAGTACCGGGACTTTGAGAAACACCATATATTTT. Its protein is CASTGTLRNTIYF. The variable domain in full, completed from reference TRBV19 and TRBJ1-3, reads DGGITQSPKYLFRKEGQNVTLSCEQNLNHDAMYWYRQDPGQGLRLIYYSQIVNDFQKGDIAEGYSVSREKKESFPLTVTSAQKNPTAFYLCASTGTLRNTIYFGEGSWLTVV.

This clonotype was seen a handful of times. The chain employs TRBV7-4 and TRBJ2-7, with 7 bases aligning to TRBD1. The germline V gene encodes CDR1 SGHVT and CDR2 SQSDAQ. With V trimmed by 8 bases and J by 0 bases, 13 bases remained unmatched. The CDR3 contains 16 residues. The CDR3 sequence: CASGKKGAQPSYEQYF. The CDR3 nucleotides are TGTGCCAGCGGCAAAAAGGGGGCCCAGCCCTCCTACGAGCAGTACTTC.

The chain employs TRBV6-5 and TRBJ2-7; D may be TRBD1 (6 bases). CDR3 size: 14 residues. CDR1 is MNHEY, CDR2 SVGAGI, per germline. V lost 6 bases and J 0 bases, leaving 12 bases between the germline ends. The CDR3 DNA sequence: TGTGCCAGCAGCCGACAGGAGCGCTCCTACGAGCAGTACTTC. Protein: CASSRQERSYEQYF.

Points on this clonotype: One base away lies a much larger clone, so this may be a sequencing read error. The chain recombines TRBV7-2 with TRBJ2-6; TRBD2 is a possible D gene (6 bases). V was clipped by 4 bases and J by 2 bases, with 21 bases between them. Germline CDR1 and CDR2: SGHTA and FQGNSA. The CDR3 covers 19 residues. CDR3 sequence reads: CASSSPRRDSSPGANVLTF. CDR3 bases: TGTGCCAGCAGCTCACCCCGTCGGGACTCAAGCCCTGGGGCCAACGTCCTGACTTTC.

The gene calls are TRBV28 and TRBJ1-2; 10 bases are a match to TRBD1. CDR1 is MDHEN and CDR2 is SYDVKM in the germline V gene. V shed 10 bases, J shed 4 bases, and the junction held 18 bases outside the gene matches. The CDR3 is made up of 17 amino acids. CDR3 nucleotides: TGTGCCACCCAAGCGTCGGGACAGGGGCCAGAGGGCTATGGCTACACCTTC. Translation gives CATQASGQGPEGYGYTF.

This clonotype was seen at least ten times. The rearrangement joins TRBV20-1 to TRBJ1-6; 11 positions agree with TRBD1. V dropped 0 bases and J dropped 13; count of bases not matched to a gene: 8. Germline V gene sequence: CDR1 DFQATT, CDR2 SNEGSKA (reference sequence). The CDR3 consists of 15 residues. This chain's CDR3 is CSARDLRTGGAPLHF. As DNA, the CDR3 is TGCAGTGCTAGAGATCTCAGGACAGGGGGCGCGCCCCTCCACTTT.

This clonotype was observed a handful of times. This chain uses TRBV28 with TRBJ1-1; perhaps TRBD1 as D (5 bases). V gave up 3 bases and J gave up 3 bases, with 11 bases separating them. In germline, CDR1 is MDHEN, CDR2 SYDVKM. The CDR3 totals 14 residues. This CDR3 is CASSFDPGDTEAFF. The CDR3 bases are TGTGCCAGCAGTTTTGACCCGGGGGACACTGAAGCTTTCTTT.

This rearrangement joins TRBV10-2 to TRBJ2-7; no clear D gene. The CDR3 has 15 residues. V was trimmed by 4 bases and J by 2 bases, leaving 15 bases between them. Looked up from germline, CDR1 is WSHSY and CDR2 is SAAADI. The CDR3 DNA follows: TGCGCCAGCAGTGCCCAGGACCCCAGCCCCTACGAGCAGTACTTC. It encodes CASSAQDPSPYEQYF.

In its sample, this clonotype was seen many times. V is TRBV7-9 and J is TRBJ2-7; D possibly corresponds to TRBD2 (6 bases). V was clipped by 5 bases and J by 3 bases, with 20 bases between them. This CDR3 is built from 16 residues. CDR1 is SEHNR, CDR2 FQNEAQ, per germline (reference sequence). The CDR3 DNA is TGTGCCAGCAGCCTAAGCGCGGGAAATGCCTACTACGAGCAGTACTTC. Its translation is CASSLSAGNAYYEQYF. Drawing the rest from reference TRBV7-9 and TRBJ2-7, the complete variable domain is DTGVSQNPRHKITKRGQNVTFRCDPISEHNRLYWYRQTLGQGPEFLTYFQNEAQLEKSRLLSDRFSAERPKGSFSTLEIQRTEQGDSAMYLCASSLSAGNAYYEQYFGPGTRLTVT.

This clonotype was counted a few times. The CDR3 bases are TGTGCTAGTGCCGAGGGACAGGGGAACGGCTACACCTTC. It yields the protein CASAEGQGNGYTF. This chain connects TRBV12-5 to TRBJ1-2, with 10 bases lining up with TRBD1. The CDR3 extends over 13 amino acids. Germline values: CDR1 LGHNT, CDR2 FRNRAP. The V gene end was trimmed by 7 bases and the J gene end by 8 bases; junction bases not matched to a gene: 7.

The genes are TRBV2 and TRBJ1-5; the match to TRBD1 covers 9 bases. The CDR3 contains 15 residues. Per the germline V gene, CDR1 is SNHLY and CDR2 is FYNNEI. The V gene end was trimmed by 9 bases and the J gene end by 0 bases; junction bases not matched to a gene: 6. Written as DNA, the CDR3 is TGTGCCAGAAAAGGGACAGGGAATAGCAATCAGCCCCAGCATTTT. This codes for CARKGTGNSNQPQHF.

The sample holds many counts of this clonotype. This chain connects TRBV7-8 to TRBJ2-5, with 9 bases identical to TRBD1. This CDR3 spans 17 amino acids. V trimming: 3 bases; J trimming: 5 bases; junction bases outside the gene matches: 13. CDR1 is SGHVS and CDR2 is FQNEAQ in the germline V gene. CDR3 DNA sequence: TGTGCCAGCAGCTTTCCTCGGACAGGGGAGATGGGGGAGACCCAGTACTTC. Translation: CASSFPRTGEMGETQYF.

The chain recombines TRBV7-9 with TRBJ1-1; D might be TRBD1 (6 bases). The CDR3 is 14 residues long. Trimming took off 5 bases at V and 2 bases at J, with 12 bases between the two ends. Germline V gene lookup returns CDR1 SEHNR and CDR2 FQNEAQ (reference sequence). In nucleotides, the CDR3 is TGTGCCAGCAGCCAAGGGACACAAAACACTGAAGCTTTCTTT. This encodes CASSQGTQNTEAFF.

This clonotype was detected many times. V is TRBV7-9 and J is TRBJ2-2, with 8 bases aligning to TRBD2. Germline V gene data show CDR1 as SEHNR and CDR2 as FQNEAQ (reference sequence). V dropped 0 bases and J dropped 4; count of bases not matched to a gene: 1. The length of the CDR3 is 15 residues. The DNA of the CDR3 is TGTGCCAGCAGCTTAGCGGGGACTAGCACCGGGGAGCTGTTTTTT. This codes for CASSLAGTSTGELFF.